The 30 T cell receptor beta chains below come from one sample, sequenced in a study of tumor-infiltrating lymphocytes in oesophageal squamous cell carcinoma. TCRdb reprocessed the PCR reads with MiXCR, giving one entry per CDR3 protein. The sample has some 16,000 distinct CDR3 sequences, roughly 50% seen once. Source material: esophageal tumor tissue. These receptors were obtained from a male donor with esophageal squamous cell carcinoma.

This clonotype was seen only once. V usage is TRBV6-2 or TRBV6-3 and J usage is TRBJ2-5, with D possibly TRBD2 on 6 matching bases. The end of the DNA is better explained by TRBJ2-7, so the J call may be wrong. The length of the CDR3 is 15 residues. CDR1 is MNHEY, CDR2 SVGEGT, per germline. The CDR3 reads CASSYDDGSGYEQYF. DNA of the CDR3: TGTGCCAGCAGTTACGATGACGGGAGCGGCTACGAGCAGTACTTC.

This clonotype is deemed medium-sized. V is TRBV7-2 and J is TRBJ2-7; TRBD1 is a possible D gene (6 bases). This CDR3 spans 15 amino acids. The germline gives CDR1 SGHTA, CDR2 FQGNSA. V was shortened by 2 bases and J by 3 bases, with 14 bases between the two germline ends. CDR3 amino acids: CASSLTGTPYYEQYF. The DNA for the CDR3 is TGTGCCAGCAGCTTAACCGGGACACCGTACTACGAGCAGTACTTC.

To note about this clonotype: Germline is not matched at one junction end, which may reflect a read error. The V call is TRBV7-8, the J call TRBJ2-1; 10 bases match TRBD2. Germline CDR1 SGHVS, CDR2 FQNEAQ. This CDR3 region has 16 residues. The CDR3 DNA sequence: TGTGCCAGCAGCTTAGGTTCTAGCGGGAGCTCCTACGAGCAGTACTTT. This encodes CASSLGSSGSSYEQYF. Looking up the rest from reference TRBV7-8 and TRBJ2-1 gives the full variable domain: GAGVSQSPRYKVAKRGQDVALRCDPISGHVSLFWYQQALGQGPEFLTYFQNEAQLDKSGLPSDRFFAERPEGSVSTLKIQRTQQEDSAVYLCASSLGSSGSSYEQYFGPGTRLTVL.

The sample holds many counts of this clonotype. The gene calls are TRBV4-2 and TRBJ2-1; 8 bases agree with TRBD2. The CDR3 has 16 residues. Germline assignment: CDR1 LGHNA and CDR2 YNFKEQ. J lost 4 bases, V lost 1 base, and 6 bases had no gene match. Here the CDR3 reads CASSQGSGGFYNEQFF. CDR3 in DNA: TGTGCCAGCAGCCAAGGTTCGGGGGGGTTTTACAATGAGCAGTTCTTC.

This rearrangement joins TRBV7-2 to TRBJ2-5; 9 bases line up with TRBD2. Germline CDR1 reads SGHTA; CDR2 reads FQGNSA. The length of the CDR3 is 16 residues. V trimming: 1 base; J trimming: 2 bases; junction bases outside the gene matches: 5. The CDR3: CASSLGLAGTQETQYF. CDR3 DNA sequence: TGTGCCAGCAGCTTAGGTCTAGCGGGAACTCAAGAGACCCAGTACTTC. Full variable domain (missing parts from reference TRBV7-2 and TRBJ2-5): GAGVSQSPSNKVTEKGKDVELRCDPISGHTALYWYRQSLGQGLEFLIYFQGNSAPDKSGLPSDRFSAERTGGSVSTLTIQRTQQEDSAVYLCASSLGLAGTQETQYFGPGTRLLVL.

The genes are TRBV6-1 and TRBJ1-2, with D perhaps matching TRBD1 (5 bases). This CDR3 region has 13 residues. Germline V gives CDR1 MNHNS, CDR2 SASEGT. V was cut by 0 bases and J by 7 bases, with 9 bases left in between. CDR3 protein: CASSEAGAGGYTF. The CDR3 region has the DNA TGTGCCAGCAGTGAAGCAGGGGCGGGTGGCTACACCTTC.

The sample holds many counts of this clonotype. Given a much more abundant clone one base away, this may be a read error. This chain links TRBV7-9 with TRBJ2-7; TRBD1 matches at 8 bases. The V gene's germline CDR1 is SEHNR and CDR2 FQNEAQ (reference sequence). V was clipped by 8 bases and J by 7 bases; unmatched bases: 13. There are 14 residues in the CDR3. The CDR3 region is CASLWTGPYNEQYF. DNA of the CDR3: TGTGCCAGCCTTTGGACAGGGCCTTACAATGAGCAGTACTTC.

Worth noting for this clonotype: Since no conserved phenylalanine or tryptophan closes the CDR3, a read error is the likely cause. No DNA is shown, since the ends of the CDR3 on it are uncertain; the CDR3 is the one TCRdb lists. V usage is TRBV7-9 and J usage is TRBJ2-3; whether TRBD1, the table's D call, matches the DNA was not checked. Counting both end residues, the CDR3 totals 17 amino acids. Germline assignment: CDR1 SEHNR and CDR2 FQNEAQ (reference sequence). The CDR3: CASSRDGAHSYEQYFGP.

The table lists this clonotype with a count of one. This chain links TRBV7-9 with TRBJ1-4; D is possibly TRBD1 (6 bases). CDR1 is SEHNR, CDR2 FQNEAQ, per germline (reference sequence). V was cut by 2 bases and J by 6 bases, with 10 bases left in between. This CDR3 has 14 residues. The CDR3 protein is CASSLPGAHEKLFF. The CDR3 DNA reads TGTGCCAGCAGCTTACCGGGGGCGCATGAAAAACTGTTTTTT.

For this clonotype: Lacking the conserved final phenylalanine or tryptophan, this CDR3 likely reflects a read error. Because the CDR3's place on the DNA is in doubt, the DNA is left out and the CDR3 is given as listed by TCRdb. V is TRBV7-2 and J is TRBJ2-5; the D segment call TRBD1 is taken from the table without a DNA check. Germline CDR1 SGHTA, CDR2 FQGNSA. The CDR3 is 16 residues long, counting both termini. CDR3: CASSPEDEAYEQYFGS.

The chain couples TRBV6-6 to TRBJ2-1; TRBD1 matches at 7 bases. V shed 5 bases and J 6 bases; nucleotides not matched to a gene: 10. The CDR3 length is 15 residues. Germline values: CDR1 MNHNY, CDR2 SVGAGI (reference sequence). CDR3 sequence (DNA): TGTGCCAGCAGTATCGACAGGGTGGACTGCAATGAGCAGTTCTTC. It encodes CASSIDRVDCNEQFF.

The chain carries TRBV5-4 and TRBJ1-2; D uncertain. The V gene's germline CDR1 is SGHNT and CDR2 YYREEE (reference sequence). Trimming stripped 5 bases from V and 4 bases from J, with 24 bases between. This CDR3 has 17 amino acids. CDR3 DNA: TGTGCCAGCAGACGTGGAATGGGTGGTCGGGTCTCCTATGGCTACACCTTC. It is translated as CASRRGMGGRVSYGYTF.

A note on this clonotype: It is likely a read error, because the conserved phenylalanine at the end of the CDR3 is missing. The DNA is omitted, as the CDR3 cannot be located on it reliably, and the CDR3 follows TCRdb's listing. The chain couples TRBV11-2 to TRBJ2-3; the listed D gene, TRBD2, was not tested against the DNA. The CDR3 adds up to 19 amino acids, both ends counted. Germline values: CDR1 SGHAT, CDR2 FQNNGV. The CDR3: CASSLDRGLLSYNEQFFGP.

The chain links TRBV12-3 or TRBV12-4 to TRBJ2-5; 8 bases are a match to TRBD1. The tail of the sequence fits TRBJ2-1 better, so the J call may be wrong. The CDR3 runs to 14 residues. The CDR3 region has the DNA TGTGCCAGCAGTTTAGATGACAGGGGCATTGAGCAGTTCTTC. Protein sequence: CASSLDDRGIEQFF.

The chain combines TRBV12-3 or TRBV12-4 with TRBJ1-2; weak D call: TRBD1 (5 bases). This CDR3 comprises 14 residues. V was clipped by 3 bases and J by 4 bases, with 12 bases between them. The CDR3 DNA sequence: TGTGCCAGCAGTTTCGTACAGGCTAGCTATGGCTACACCTTC. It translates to CASSFVQASYGYTF.

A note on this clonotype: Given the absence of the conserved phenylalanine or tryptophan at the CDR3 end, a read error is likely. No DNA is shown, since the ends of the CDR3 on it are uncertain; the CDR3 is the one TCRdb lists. CDR3 sequence: CASSLGRIAPTSSTLGT. J is TRBJ2-3 and V is TRBV7-3; the table calls TRBD1, which could not be checked here. Inclusive of both ends, the CDR3 amounts to 17 amino acids. CDR1 is SGHTA and CDR2 is FQGTGA in the germline V gene.

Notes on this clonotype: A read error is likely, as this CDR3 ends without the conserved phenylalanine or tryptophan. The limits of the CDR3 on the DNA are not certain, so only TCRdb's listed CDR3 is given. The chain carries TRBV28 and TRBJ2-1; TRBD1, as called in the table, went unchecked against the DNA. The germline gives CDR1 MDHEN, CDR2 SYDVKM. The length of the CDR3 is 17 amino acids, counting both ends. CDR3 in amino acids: CASSSYRGLVDGYTFGS.

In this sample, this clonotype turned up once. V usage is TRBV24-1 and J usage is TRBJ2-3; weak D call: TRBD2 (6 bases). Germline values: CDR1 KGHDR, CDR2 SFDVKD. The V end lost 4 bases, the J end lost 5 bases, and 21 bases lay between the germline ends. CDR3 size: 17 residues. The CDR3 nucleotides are TGTGCCACCAGTGACCACGCCAGGGCCGGGGAGGTAGATACGCAGTATTTT. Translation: CATSDHARAGEVDTQYF.

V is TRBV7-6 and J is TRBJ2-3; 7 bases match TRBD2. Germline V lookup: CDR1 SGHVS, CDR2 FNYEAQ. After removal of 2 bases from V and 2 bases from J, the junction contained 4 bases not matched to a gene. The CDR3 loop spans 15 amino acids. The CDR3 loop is CASSLRAGFTDTQYF. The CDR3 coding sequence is TGTGCCAGCAGCTTACGAGCGGGGTTCACAGATACGCAGTATTTT.

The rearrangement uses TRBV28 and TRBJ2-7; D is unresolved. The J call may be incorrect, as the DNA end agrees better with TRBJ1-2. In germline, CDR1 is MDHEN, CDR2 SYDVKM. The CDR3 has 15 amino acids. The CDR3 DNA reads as TGTGCCAGCAGGCCTCTTACGGGATATGACTATGGCTACACCTTC. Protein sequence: CASRPLTGYDYGYTF.

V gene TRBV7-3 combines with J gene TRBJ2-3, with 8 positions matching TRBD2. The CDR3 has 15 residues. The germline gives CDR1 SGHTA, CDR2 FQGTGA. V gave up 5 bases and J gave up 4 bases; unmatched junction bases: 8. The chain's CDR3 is CASSPIAGWADTQYF. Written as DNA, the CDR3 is TGTGCCAGCAGCCCAATAGCGGGGTGGGCAGATACGCAGTATTTT.

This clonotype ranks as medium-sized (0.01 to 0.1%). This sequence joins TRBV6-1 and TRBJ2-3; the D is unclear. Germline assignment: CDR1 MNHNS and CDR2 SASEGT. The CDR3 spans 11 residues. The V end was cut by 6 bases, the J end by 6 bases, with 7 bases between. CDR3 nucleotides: TGTGCCAGCAGGGAAATGGATACGCAGTATTTT. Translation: CASREMDTQYF.

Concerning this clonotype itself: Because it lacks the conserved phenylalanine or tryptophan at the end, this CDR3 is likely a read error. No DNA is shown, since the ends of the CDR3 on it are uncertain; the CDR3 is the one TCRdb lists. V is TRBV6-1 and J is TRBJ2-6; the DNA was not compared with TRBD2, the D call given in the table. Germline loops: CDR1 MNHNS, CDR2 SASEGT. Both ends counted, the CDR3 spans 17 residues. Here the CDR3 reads CASSDAGGEYNEQYFGA.

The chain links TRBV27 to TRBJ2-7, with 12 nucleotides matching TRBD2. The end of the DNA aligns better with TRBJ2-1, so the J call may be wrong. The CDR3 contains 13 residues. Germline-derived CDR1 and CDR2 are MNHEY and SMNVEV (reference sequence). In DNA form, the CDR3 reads TGTCCTCCTAGCGGGAGGGTGAACAATGAGCAGTTCTTC. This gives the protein CPPSGRVNNEQFF.

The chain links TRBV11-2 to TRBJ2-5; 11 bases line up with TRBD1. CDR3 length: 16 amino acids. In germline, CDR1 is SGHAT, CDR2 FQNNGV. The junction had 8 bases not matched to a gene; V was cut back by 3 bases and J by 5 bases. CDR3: CASSFRHGTGGETQYF. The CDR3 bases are TGTGCCAGCAGCTTCAGGCACGGGACAGGGGGGGAGACCCAGTACTTC.

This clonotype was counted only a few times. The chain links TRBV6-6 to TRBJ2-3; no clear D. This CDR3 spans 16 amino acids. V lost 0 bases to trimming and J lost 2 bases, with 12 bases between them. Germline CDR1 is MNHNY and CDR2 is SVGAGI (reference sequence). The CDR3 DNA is TGTGCCAGCAGTTACTCGATCGGCTGGCTCACAGATACGCAGTATTTT. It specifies CASSYSIGWLTDTQYF.

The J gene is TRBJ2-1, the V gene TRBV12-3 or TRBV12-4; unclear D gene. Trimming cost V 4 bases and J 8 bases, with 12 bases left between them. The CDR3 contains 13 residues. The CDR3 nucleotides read TGTGCCAGCAGTTGGGCCGCGGCCGATGAGCAGTTCTTC. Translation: CASSWAAADEQFF.

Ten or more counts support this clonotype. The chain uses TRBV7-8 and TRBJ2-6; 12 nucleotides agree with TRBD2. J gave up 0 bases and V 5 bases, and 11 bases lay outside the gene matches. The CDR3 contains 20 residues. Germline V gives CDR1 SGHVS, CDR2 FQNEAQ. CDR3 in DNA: TGTGCCAGCAGCGTAGGATGGACTAGCGGGACCCGCTCTGGGGCCAACGTCCTGACTTTC. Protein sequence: CASSVGWTSGTRSGANVLTF.

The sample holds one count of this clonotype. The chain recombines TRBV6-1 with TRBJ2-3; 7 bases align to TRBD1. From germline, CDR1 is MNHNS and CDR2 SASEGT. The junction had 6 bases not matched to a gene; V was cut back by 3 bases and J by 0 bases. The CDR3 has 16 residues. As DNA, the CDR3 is TGTGCCAGCAGTGATAGGGACAGCAGAAGCACAGATACGCAGTATTTT. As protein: CASSDRDSRSTDTQYF.

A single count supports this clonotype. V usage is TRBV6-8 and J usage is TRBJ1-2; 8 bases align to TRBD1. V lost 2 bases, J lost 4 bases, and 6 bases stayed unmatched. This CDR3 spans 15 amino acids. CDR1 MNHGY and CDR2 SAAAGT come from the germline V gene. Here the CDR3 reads CASSYRFTGGYGYTF. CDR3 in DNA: TGTGCCAGCAGTTACCGATTTACAGGGGGCTATGGCTACACCTTC.